The subject of this entry is one T cell receptor beta chain. Original data processing: Counts of nucleated cells, estimated from reference gene primer amplification, were obtained. The assay was immunoSEQ multiplex PCR, and TCRdb's table has in-frame clones only and misses some. V and J calls and clone size follow that table, whereas D and trimming were derived from the DNA. Among 150,000 to 200,000 clones listed, approximately 90% were seen once. This sample was included in a study of blood T cell repertoires in COVID-19. As for the study in general: The United States, Italy and Spain were the sources of the acute and convalescent COVID-19 samples. Sources were T cells, B-cell-depleted T cells, or PBMCs; the material itself was cDNA or gDNA.

Seattle's enrolled individuals joined amid active infection and were then monitored longitudinally. This sequence was found in a man aged 18 to 30 with COVID-19, enrolled during active disease. The sample taken for sequencing was peripheral blood.

Here the CDR3 DNA reads TGTGCCAGCAGTTACCACCGGGACAGATACTACGAGCAGTACTTC. Protein sequence: CASSYHRDRYYEQYF. J is TRBJ2-7 and V is TRBV6-4; 7 nucleotides align to TRBD1. Germline values: CDR1 MRHNA, CDR2 SNTAGT. The V segment lost 5 bases and the J segment 3 bases; nucleotides outside the gene matches: 10. CDR3 length: 15 amino acids.